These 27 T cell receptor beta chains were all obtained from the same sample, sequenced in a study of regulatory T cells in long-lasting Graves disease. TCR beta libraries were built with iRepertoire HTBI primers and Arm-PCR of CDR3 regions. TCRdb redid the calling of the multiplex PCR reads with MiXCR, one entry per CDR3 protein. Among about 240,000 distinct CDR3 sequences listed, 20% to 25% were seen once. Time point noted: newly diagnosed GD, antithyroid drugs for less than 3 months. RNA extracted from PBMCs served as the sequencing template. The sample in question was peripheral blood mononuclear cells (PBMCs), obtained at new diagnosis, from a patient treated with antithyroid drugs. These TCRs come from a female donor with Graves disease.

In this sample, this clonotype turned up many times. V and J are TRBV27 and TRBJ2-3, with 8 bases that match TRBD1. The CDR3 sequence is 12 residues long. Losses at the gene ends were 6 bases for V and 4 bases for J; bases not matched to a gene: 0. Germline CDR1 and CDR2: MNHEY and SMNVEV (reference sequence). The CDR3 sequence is CASRQGADTQYF. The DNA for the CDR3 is TGTGCCAGCAGACAGGGGGCAGATACGCAGTATTTT.

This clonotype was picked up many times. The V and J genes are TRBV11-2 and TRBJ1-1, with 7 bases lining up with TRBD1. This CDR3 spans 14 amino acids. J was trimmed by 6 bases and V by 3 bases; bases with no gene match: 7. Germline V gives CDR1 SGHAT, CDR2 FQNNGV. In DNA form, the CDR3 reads TGTGCCAGCAGCTTCGGACAGGAATCCGCTGAAGCTTTCTTT. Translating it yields CASSFGQESAEAFF.

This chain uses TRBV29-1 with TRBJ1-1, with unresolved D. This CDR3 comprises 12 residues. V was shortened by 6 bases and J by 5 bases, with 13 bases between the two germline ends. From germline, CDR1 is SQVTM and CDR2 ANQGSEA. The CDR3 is CSVGPFGTEAFF. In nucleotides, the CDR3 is TGCAGCGTAGGGCCGTTCGGAACTGAAGCTTTCTTT. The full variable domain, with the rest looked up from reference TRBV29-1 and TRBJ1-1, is SAVISQKPSRDICQRGTSLTIQCQVDSQVTMMFWYRQQPGQSLTLIATANQGSEATYESGFVIDKFPISRPNLTFSTLTVSNMSPEDSSIYLCSVGPFGTEAFFGQGTRLTVV.

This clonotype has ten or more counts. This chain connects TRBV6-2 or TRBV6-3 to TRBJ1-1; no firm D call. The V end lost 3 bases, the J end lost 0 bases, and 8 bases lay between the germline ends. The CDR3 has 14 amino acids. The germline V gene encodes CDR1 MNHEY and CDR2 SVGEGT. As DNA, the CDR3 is TGTGCCAGCAGTTATGGACTAATGAACACTGAAGCTTTCTTT. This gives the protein CASSYGLMNTEAFF.

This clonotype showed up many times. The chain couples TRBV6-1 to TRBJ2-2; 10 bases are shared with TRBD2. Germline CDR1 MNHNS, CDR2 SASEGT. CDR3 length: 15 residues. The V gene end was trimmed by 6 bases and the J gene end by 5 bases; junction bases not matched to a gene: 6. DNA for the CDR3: TGTGCCAGCAGGGACAGCGGGAGGGGTACCGGGGAGCTGTTTTTT. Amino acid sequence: CASRDSGRGTGELFF.

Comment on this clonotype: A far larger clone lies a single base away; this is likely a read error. The CDR3 loop reads CASSLNTNNQPQHF. The CDR3 DNA reads TGTGCCAGCAGCTTGAACACTAACAATCAGCCCCAGCATTTT. V is TRBV13 and J is TRBJ1-5; no clear D. The CDR3 extends over 14 amino acids. The V end lost 3 bases, the J end lost 3 bases, and 9 bases lay between the germline ends. Per germline, CDR1 PRHDT and CDR2 FYEKMQ (reference sequence).

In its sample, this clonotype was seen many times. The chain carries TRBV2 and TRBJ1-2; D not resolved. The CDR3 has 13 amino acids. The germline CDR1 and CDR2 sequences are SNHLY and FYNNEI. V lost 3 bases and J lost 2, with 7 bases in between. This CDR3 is CASSEDGNYGYTF. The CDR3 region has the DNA TGTGCCAGCAGTGAGGACGGGAACTATGGCTACACCTTC.

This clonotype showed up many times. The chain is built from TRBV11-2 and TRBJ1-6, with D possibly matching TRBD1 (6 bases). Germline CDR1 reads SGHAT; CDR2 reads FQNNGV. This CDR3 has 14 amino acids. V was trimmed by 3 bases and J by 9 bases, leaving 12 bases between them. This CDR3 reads CASSFTGKGSPLHF. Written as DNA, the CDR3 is TGTGCCAGCAGCTTCACAGGGAAGGGTTCACCCCTCCACTTT.

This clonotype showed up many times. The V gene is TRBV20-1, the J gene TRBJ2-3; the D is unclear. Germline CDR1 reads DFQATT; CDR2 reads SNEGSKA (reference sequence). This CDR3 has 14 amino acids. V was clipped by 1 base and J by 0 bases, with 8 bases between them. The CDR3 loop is CSARGSESTDTQYF. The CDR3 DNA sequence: TGCAGTGCTAGAGGCAGCGAAAGCACAGATACGCAGTATTTT.

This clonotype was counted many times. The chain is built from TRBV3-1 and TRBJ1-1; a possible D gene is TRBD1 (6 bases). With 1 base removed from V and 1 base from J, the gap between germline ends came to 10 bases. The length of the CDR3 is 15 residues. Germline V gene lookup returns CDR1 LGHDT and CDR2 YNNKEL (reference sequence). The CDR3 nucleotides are TGTGCCAGCAGCCAAGTTGCCAGGGGGAACACTGAAGCTTTCTTT. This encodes CASSQVARGNTEAFF.

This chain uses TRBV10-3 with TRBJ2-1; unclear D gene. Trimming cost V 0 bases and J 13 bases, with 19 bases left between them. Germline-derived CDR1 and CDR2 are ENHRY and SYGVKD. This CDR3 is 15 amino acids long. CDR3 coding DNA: TGTGCCATCAGTGAGTCCTTGGGCCTCACGGCGGACCAGTTCTTC. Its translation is CAISESLGLTADQFF.

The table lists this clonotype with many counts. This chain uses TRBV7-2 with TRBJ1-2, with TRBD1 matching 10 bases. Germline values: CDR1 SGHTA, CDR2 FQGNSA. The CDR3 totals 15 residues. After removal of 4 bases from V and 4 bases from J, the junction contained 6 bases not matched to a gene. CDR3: CASSSGTGVFYGYTF. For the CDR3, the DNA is TGTGCCAGCAGCTCCGGGACAGGGGTATTCTATGGCTACACCTTC. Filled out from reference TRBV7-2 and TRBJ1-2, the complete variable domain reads GAGVSQSPSNKVTEKGKDVELRCDPISGHTALYWYRQSLGQGLEFLIYFQGNSAPDKSGLPSDRFSAERTGGSVSTLTIQRTQQEDSAVYLCASSSGTGVFYGYTFGSGTRLTVV.

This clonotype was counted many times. CDR3 sequence reads: CASSFVTGGGTEAFF. CDR3 bases: TGTGCCAGCAGCTTCGTAACAGGGGGCGGAACTGAAGCTTTCTTT. The rearrangement joins TRBV7-2 to TRBJ1-1, with TRBD1 matching over 9 bases. The CDR3 extends over 15 amino acids. Germline assignment: CDR1 SGHTA and CDR2 FQGNSA. V was pared by 3 bases and J by 5 bases, with 7 bases of the junction left unmatched.

In nucleotides, the CDR3 is TGTGCCAGCAGGGACTCCAATGGCTACACCTTC. Its translation is CASRDSNGYTF. The chain employs TRBV6-1 and TRBJ1-2; no definite D call. Germline-derived CDR1 and CDR2 are MNHNS and SASEGT. The CDR3 is 11 residues long. Trimming took 6 bases from V and 6 from J, leaving 8 bases between them.

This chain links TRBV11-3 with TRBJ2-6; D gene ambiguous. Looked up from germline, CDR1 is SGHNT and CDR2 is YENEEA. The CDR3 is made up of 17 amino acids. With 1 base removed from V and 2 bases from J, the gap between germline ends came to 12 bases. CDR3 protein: CASSLGARFTGANVLTF. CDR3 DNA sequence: TGTGCCAGCAGCTTAGGAGCCCGGTTCACTGGGGCCAACGTCCTGACTTTC.

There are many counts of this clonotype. The CDR3 spells CASSTGTGVYGYTF. CDR3 bases: TGTGCCAGCTCAACCGGGACAGGGGTCTATGGCTACACCTTC. The J gene is TRBJ1-2, the V gene TRBV18, with TRBD1 matching 10 bases. The V and J ends lost 5 bases and 4 bases, in that order; junction bases with no gene match: 4. The CDR3 has 14 amino acids. Per the germline V gene, CDR1 is KGHSH and CDR2 is LQKENI.

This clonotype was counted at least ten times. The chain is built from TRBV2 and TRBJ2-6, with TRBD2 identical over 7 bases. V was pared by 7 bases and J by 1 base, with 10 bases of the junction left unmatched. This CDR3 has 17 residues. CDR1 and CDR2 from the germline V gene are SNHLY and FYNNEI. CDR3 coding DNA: TGTGCCAGCATTCGAGGGAGGGTATCATCTGGGGCCAACGTCCTGACTTTC. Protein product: CASIRGRVSSGANVLTF.

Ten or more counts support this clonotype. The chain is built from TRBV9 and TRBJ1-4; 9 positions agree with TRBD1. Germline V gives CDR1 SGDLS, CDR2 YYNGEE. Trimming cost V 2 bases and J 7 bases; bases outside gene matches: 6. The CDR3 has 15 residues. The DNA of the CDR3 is TGTGCCAGCAGCGTTGAAACAGGGGGCTTTGAAAAACTGTTTTTT. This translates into CASSVETGGFEKLFF.

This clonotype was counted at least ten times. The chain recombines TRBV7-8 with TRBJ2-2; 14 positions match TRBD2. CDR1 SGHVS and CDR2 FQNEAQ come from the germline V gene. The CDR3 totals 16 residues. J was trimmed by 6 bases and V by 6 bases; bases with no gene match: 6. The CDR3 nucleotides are TGTGCCAGCAGACTACCGGGACTAGCGGGGGCCGGGGAGCTGTTTTTT. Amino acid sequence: CASRLPGLAGAGELFF.

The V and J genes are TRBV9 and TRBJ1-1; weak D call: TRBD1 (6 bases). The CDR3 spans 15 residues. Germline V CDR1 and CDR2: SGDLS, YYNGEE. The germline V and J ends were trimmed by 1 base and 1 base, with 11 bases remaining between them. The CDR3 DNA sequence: TGTGCCAGCAGCGTACAGGGGCAGGCGAACACTGAAGCTTTCTTT. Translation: CASSVQGQANTEAFF.

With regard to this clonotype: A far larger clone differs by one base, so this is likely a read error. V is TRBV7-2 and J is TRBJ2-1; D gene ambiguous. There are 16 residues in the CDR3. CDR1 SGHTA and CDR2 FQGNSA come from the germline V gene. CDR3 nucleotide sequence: TGTGCCAGCAGCCGGCGTAGCCTGAGCTCCTACAATGGGCAGTTCTTC. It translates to CASSRRSLSSYNGQFF.

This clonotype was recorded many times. The CDR3 reads CASSHQLRETQYF. The CDR3 nucleotides read TGTGCCAGCAGTCACCAACTACGGGAGACCCAGTACTTC. The V and J genes are TRBV2 and TRBJ2-5, with D hard to call. The CDR3 is 13 amino acids. Trimming shortened V by 5 bases and J by 5 bases, and 12 bases separated the two germline ends. From germline, CDR1 is SNHLY and CDR2 FYNNEI.

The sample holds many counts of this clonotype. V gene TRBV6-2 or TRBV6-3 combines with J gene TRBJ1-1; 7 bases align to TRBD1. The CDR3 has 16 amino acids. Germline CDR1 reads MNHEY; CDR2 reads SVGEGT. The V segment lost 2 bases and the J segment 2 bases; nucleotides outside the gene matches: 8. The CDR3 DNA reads TGTGCCAGCAGTTACGTTGTTTTAGGGGGCAACACTGAAGCTTTCTTT. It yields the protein CASSYVVLGGNTEAFF.

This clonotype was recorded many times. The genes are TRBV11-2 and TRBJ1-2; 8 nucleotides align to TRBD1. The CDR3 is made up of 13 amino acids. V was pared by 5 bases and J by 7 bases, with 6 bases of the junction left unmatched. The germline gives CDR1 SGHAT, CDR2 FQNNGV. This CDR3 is CASSGTGGAGYTF. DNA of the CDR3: TGTGCCAGCAGCGGCACAGGGGGGGCTGGCTACACCTTC.

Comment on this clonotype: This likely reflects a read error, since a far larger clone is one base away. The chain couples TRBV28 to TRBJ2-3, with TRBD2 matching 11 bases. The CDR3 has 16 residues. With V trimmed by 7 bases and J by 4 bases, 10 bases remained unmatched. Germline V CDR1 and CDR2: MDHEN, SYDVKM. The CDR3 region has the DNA TGTGCCAGCAAGCTAGCGGGAGGTCTTGCCGCAGATACGCAGTATTTT. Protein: CASKLAGGLAADTQYF.

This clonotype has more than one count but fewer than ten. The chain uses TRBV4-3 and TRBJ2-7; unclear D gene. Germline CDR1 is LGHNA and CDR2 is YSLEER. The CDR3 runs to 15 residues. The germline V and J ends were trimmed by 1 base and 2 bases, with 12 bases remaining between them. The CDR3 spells CASSQVSGTTYEQYF. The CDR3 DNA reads TGCGCCAGCAGCCAAGTTTCTGGTACCACCTACGAGCAGTACTTC.

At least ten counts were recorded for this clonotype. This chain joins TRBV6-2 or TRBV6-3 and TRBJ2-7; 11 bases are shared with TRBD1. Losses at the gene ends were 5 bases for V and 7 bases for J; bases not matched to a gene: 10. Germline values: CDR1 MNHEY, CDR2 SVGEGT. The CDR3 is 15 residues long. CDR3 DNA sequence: TGTGCCAGCAGTAAGAGGACAGGGGGCCTGGGAGAGCAGTACTTC. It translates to CASSKRTGGLGEQYF.